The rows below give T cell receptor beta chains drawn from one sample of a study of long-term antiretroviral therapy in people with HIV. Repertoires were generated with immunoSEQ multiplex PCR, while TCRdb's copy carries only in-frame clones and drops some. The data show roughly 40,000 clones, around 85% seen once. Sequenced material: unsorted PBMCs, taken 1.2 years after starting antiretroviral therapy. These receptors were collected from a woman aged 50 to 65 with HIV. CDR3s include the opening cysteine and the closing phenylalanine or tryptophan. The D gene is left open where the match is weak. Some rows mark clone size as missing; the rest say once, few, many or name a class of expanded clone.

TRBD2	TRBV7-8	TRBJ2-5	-	CASSYLGGVGETQYF	TGTGCCAGCAGCTACCTGGGGGGGGTCGGAGAGACCCAGTACTTC
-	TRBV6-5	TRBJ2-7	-	CASSYRGSPYEQYF	TGTGCCAGCAGTTACAGGGGTTCCCCCTACGAGCAGTACTTC
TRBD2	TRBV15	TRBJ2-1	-	CATSRGLPGLAGARSYNEQFF	TGTGCCACCAGCAGAGGCCTTCCGGGACTAGCGGGGGCCCGCTCCTACAATGAGCAGTTCTTC
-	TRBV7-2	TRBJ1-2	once	CASSLEGRGGYTF	TGTGCCAGCAGCTTAGAGGGGCGAGGTGGCTACACCTTC
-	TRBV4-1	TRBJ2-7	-	CASSQDAGVREQYF	TGCGCCAGCAGCCAAGATGCAGGCGTGAGAGAGCAGTACTTC
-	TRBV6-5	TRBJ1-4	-	CASSYGTSNEKLFF	TGTGCCAGCAGTTACGGGACCTCTAATGAAAAACTGTTTTTT
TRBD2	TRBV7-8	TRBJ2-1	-	CASSFSGAYNEQFF	TGTGCCAGCAGCTTTAGCGGGGCGTACAATGAGCAGTTCTTC
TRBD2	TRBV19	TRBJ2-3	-	CASSVSETSGGYTQYF	TGTGCCAGTAGCGTCTCCGAGACTAGCGGGGGATATACGCAGTATTTT
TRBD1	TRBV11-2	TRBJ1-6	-	CASSFKPGQGDSPLHF	TGTGCCAGCAGCTTCAAACCGGGACAGGGGGATTCACCCCTCCACTTT
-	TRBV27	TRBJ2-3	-	CASSLGRDTDTQYF	TGTGCCAGCAGTTTAGGCAGGGACACAGATACGCAGTATTTT
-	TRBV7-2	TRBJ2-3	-	CASSPLGLYTDTQYF	TGTGCCAGCAGCCCCCTGGGACTCTACACAGATACGCAGTATTTT
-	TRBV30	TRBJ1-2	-	CAWTHPLGYTF	TGTGCCTGGACCCATCCATTGGGCTACACCTTC
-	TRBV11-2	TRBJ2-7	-	CASSAPGTLGRYF	TGTGCCAGCAGCGCCCCCGGGACTTTGGGCCGGTACTTC
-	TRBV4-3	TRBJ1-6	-	CASSQEVGGSSYNSPLHF	TGCGCCAGCAGCCAAGAGGTGGGGGGCAGCTCCTATAATTCACCCCTCCACTTT
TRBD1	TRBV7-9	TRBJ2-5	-	CASSSYDRGQETQYF	TGTGCCAGCAGCTCTTACGACAGGGGCCAAGAGACCCAGTACTTC
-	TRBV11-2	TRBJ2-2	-	CASSLFPGRTANTGELFF	TGTGCCAGCAGCTTATTTCCCGGCCGGACAGCGAACACCGGGGAGCTGTTTTTT
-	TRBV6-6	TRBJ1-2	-	CASGESGYTF	TGTGCCAGCGGGGAGAGTGGCTACACCTTC
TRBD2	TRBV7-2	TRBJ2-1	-	CASSFRGGAVIEQFF	TGTGCCAGCAGCTTCCGCGGGGGGGCCGTAATTGAGCAGTTCTTC
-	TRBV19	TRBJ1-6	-	CASSISNVGSSYNSPLHF	TGTGCCAGTAGTATCTCAAACGTGGGGAGCTCCTATAATTCACCCCTCCACTTT
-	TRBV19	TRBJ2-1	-	CASSMEGHNEQFF	TGTGCCAGTAGTATGGAGGGGCACAATGAGCAGTTCTTC
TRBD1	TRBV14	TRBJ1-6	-	CASINSRTGDNSPLHF	TGTGCCAGCATCAATTCCCGGACAGGGGATAATTCACCCCTCCACTTT
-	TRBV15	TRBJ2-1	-	CATSRDKGHTDQFF	TGTGCCACCAGCAGAGATAAGGGTCACACGGATCAGTTCTTC
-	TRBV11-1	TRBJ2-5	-	CASSLLVGGWKQETQYF	TGTGCCAGCAGCTTATTGGTCGGGGGCTGGAAGCAAGAGACCCAGTACTTC
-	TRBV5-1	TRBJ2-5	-	CASSFGTPQETQYF	TGCGCCAGCAGCTTTGGGACACCCCAAGAGACCCAGTACTTC
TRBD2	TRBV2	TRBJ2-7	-	CASSPLAGGHEQYF	TGTGCCAGCAGCCCACTAGCGGGGGGCCACGAGCAGTACTTC
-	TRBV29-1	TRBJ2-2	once	CSVASLTGELFF	TGCAGCGTTGCGAGTCTTACCGGGGAGCTGTTTTTT
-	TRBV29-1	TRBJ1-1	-	CSARGAVNTEAFF	TGCAGCGCTCGGGGGGCGGTAAACACTGAAGCTTTCTTT
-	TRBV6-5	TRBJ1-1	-	CASSTRTVGVTEAFF	TGTGCCAGCAGTACTAGGACAGTAGGAGTCACTGAAGCTTTCTTT
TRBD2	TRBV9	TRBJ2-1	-	CASSASGGPYNEQFF	TGTGCCAGCAGCGCTAGCGGGGGGCCGTACAATGAGCAGTTCTTC
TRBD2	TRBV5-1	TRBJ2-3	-	CASSFETSGADTQYF	TGCGCCAGCAGCTTCGAGACTAGCGGGGCGGATACGCAGTATTTT
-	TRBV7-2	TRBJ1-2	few	CASSLSSRGGYGYTF	TGTGCCAGCAGCTTAAGTTCCAGGGGTGGGTATGGCTACACCTTC
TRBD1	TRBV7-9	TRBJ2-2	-	CAEPGTGVNTGELFF	TGTGCCGAGCCCGGGACAGGGGTGAACACCGGGGAGCTGTTTTTT
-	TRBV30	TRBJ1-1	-	CAGGEGVNTEAFF	TGTGCCGGAGGCGAGGGCGTAAACACTGAAGCTTTCTTT
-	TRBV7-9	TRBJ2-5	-	CASSSSRGGTETQYF	TGTGCCAGCAGCTCGTCGAGGGGGGGCACGGAGACCCAGTACTTC
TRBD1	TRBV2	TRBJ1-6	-	CASRGQGTYNSPLHF	TGTGCCAGCAGGGGACAGGGCACGTATAATTCACCCCTCCACTTT
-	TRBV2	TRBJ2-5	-	CASTIRQAKNRPGETQYF	TGTGCAAGCACCATCCGACAGGCGAAAAATCGGCCCGGAGAGACCCAGTACTTC
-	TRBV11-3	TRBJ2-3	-	CASSLGSRAGDTQYF	TGTGCCAGCAGCTTAGGTTCGCGGGCAGGGGATACGCAGTATTTT
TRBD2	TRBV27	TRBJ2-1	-	CASERAGGPKNEQFF	TGTGCCAGCGAAAGAGCGGGGGGGCCTAAAAATGAGCAGTTCTTC
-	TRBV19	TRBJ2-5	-	CASSYEGTETQYF	TGTGCCAGTAGTTACGAGGGAACGGAGACCCAGTACTTC
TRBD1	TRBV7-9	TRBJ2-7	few	CASSFGTGPYEQYF	TGTGCCAGCAGCTTTGGGACAGGCCCCTACGAGCAGTACTTC
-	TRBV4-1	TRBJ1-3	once	CASSQLLSSGNTIYF	TGCGCCAGCAGCCAACTGCTCAGCTCTGGAAACACCATATATTTT
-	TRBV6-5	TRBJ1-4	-	CASSYSGGGVEEKLFF	TGTGCCAGCAGTTACTCGGGAGGCGGGGTGGAAGAAAAACTGTTTTTT
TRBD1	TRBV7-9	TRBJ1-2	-	CASSIGLGTGVNGYTF	TGTGCCAGCAGCATTGGGCTCGGGACAGGAGTGAATGGCTACACCTTC
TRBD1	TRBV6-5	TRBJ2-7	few	CASRRDGTVNEQYF	TGTGCCAGCAGGCGAGACGGGACAGTCAACGAGCAGTACTTC
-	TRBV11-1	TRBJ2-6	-	CASNSVRSGANVLTF	TGTGCCAGCAACTCAGTACGCTCTGGGGCCAACGTCCTGACTTTC
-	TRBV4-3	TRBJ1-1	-	CASSQDLGGWGTEAFF	TGCGCCAGCAGCCAAGATCTAGGGGGATGGGGCACTGAAGCTTTCTTT